The 10 T cell receptor beta chains listed next were all sequenced from one sample in a study of lymphopenia after photon versus proton radiotherapy. Repertoires were generated with immunoSEQ multiplex PCR, while TCRdb's copy carries only in-frame clones and drops some. The data hold roughly 22,000 clones, with about 82% observed a single time. Sequences were derived from peripheral blood, sampled from a patient treated with proton-based radiotherapy. These receptor sequences come from a woman in her 70s with pancreatic cancer.

This chain's CDR3 is CASRTSGTGSKTQYF. The DNA of the CDR3 is TGTGCCAGCAGGACTAGCGGGACGGGGTCTAAGACCCAGTACTTC. V and J are TRBV28 and TRBJ2-5, with 11 bases identical to TRBD2. Germline lookup yields CDR1 MDHEN and CDR2 SYDVKM. With V trimmed by 6 bases and J by 6 bases, 9 bases remained unmatched. The CDR3 is 15 amino acids.

This clone has a handful of counts. The gene calls are TRBV28 and TRBJ1-2; D possibly corresponds to TRBD1 (5 bases). V gave up 6 bases and J gave up 3 bases, with 17 bases separating them. The CDR3 is 15 amino acids. From germline, CDR1 is MDHEN and CDR2 SYDVKM. This CDR3 reads CASSSNGAGHYGYTF. As DNA, the CDR3 is TGTGCCAGCAGCTCGAACGGGGCAGGGCACTATGGCTACACCTTC.

The chain couples TRBV15 to TRBJ2-1, with TRBD2 matching 9 bases. The junction had 3 bases not matched to a gene; V was cut back by 0 bases and J by 3 bases. Germline CDR1 LNHNV, CDR2 YYDKDF (reference sequence). This CDR3 has 16 residues. CDR3 amino acids: CATSRELAGHYNEQFF. CDR3 coding DNA: TGTGCCACCAGCAGAGAGCTAGCGGGACACTACAATGAGCAGTTCTTC.

The V call is TRBV19, the J call TRBJ1-6, with TRBD1 as a possible D gene (6 bases). Germline loops: CDR1 LNHDA, CDR2 SQIVND (reference sequence). With 3 bases removed from V and 6 bases from J, the gap between germline ends came to 12 bases. The CDR3 is 15 amino acids. This CDR3 is CASSISGGSNSPLHF. The CDR3 region has the DNA TGTGCCAGTAGTATTTCGGGGGGCTCTAATTCACCCCTCCACTTT. Complete variable domain (other parts from reference TRBV19 and TRBJ1-6): DGGITQSPKYLFRKEGQNVTLSCEQNLNHDAMYWYRQDPGQGLRLIYYSQIVNDFQKGDIAEGYSVSREKKESFPLTVTSAQKNPTAFYLCASSISGGSNSPLHFGNGTRLTVT.

The chain has TRBV6-5 and TRBJ2-2; perhaps TRBD2 as D (5 bases). The CDR3 loop spans 15 amino acids. V was shortened by 7 bases and J by 4 bases, with 16 bases between the two germline ends. Germline lookup yields CDR1 MNHEY and CDR2 SVGAGI. CDR3 sequence: CASTSVGEGTGELFF. The CDR3, as DNA: TGTGCCAGCACCTCGGTGGGAGAGGGCACCGGGGAGCTGTTTTTT.

This sequence joins TRBV10-3 and TRBJ1-6; no firm D call. Deletions cut 3 bases from V and 9 bases from J, with 12 bases between. The CDR3 is 14 residues long. Germline lookup yields CDR1 ENHRY and CDR2 SYGVKD. Here the CDR3 DNA reads TGTGCCATCAGTGATACCCAGGTCCTTTCACCCCTCCACTTT. It yields the protein CAISDTQVLSPLHF.

This clone was found a few times. The chain combines TRBV6-5 with TRBJ2-7, with 7 bases identical to TRBD1. Germline V gene data show CDR1 as MNHEY and CDR2 as SVGAGI. This CDR3 is built from 15 residues. V dropped 6 bases and J dropped 1; count of bases not matched to a gene: 9. The CDR3 DNA reads TGTGCCAGCAGCTCGGGACAGCAAAATTCCTACGAGCAGTACTTC. It yields the protein CASSSGQQNSYEQYF.

The chain couples TRBV15 to TRBJ2-1, with 8 positions matching TRBD2. Trimming removed 0 bases from V and 9 bases from J; junction bases left unmatched: 7. Per the germline V gene, CDR1 is LNHNV and CDR2 is YYDKDF (reference sequence). The CDR3 length is 15 residues. The CDR3 spells CATSRDLAGNGEQFF. CDR3 sequence (DNA): TGTGCCACCAGCAGAGATCTAGCGGGTAACGGTGAGCAGTTCTTC.

The rearrangement joins TRBV5-6 to TRBJ2-1; 10 bases are shared with TRBD2. The CDR3 has 14 residues. The V gene end was trimmed by 1 base and the J gene end by 7 bases; junction bases not matched to a gene: 2. Germline CDR1 and CDR2: SGHDT and YYEEEE. The CDR3 DNA is TGTGCCAGCAGCTTGCCTAGCGGGAGTAATGAGCAGTTCTTC. Protein sequence: CASSLPSGSNEQFF.

The CDR3 protein is CASVAGGEGGYTF. Here the CDR3 DNA reads TGTGCCAGCGTGGCTGGGGGGGAAGGTGGCTACACCTTC. The chain recombines TRBV7-9 with TRBJ1-2; D might be TRBD1 (5 bases). There are 13 residues in the CDR3. The germline V gene has CDR1 SEHNR and CDR2 FQNEAQ (reference sequence). Between the trimmed V and J ends, which lost 8 bases and 7 bases, there was a span of 17 bases.